The source of this TCR beta chain is a study of T-cell reconstitution after alpha-beta-depleted transplantation in children. On this clonotype: Its antigen is still unknown.

Study results and limitations: Hyperexpanded clones declined; after one year, newly produced T cells mostly supplied diversity.

Using unique molecular identifiers, the investigators prepared the TCRbeta library. In TCRdb, the PCR reads were re-called with MiXCR into one record per CDR3 protein. The sample includes about 470,000 distinct CDR3 sequences, approximately 42% seen only once; the top ten take roughly 27%. V was clipped by 4 bases and J by 4 bases, with 22 bases between them. The V gene's germline CDR1 is LGHNA and CDR2 YNFKEQ. CDR3 size: 17 residues. This specimen was PBMCs, taken before TCRalphabeta/CD19-depleted stem cell transplant. The receptor's source is a girl aged 2-10 years with aplastic anemia, due to receive a stem cell transplant. The chain has TRBV4-2 and TRBJ2-5; D possibly corresponds to TRBD2 (6 bases). CDR3 nucleotide sequence: TGTGCCAGCAGCCCCTCCGGATCTAGCGACCTGACAGAGACCCAGTACTTC. Protein: CASSPSGSSDLTETQYF.